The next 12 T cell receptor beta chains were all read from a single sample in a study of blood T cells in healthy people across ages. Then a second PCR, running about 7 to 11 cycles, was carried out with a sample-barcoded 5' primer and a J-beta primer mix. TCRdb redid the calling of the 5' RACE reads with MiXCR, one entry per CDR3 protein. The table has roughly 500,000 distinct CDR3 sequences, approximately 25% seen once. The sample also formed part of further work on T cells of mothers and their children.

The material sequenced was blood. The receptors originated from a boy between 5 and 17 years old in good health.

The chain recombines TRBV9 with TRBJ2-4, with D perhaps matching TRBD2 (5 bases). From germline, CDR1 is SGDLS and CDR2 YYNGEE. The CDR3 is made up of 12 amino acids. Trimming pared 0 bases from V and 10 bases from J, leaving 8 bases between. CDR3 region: CASSVDGEIQYF. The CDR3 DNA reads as TGTGCCAGCAGCGTAGACGGGGAGATTCAGTACTTC.

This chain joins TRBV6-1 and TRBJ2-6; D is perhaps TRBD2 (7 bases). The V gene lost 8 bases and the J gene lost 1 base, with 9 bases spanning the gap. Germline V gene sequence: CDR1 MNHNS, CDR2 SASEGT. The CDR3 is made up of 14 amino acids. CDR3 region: CASGGASGANVLTF. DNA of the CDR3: TGTGCCAGCGGGGGGGCATCTGGGGCCAACGTCCTGACTTTC.

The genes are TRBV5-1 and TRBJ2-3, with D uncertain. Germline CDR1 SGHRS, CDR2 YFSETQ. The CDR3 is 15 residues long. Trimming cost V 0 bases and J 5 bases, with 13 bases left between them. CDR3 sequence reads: CASSLGAQWRDTQYF. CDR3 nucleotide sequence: TGCGCCAGCAGCTTGGGGGCCCAGTGGAGAGATACGCAGTATTTT.

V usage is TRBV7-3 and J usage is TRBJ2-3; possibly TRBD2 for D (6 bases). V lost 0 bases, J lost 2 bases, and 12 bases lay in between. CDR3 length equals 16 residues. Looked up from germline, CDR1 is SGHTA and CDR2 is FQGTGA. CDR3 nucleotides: TGTGCCAGCAGCTTAACCGGGACTTCTCCCACAGATACGCAGTATTTT. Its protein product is CASSLTGTSPTDTQYF.

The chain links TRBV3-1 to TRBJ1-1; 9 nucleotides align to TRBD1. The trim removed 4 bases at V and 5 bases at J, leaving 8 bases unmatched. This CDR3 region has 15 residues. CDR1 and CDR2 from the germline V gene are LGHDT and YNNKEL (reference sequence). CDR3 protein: CASSRKQGAITEAFF. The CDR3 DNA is TGTGCCAGCAGCCGCAAACAGGGGGCTATAACTGAAGCTTTCTTT.

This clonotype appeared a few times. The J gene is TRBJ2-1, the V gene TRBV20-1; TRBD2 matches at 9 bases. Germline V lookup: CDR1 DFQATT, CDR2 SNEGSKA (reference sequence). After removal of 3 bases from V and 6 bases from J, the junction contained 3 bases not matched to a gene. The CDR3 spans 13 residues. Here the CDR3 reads CSASTAGGNEQFF. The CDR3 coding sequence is TGCAGTGCTAGTACAGCGGGAGGCAATGAGCAGTTCTTC.

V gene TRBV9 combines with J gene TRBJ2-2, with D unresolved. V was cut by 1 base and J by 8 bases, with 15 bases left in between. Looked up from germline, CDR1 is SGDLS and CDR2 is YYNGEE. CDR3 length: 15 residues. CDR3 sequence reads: CASSVSAVEQGELFF. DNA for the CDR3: TGTGCCAGCAGCGTATCTGCCGTCGAACAAGGGGAGCTGTTTTTT.

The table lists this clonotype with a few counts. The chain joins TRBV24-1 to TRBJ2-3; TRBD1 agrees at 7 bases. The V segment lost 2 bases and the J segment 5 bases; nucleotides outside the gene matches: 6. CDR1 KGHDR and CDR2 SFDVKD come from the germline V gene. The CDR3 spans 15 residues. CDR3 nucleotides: TGTGCCACCAGTGATTCGACAGGGTTGGGAGATACGCAGTATTTT. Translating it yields CATSDSTGLGDTQYF.

The CDR3 DNA reads as TGTGCCAGCAGTTTAAGCCGCGGGGGGGGAGTCACAGATACGCAGTATTTT. Its protein product is CASSLSRGGGVTDTQYF. This chain uses TRBV27 with TRBJ2-3; TRBD2 matches at 9 bases. The CDR3 spans 17 residues. CDR1 and CDR2 from the germline V gene are MNHEY and SMNVEV (reference sequence). Unmatched junction bases numbered 8, after V lost 2 bases and J lost 2 bases.

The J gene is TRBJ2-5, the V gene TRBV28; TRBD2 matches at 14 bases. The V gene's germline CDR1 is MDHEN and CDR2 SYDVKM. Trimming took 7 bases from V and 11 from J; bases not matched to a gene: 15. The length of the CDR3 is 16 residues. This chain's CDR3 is CASTLAGLAGEGEQYF. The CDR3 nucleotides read TGTGCCAGCACCTTGGCGGGACTAGCGGGGGAAGGGGAGCAGTACTTC.

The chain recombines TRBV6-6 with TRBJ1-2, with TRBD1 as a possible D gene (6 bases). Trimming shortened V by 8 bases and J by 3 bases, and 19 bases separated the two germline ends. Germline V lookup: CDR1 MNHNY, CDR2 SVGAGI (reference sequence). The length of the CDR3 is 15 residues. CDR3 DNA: TGTGCCAGCGAGGCGGCGGGGGACAACCACTATGGCTACACCTTC. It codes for CASEAAGDNHYGYTF.

This CDR3 is CASSPLWVNTEAFF. The CDR3 DNA is TGTGCCAGCTCTCCGTTGTGGGTGAACACTGAAGCTTTCTTT. The chain employs TRBV18 and TRBJ1-1; D gene ambiguous. V shed 6 bases and J shed 0 bases, with 11 bases lying between them. In germline, CDR1 is KGHSH, CDR2 LQKENI. CDR3 size: 14 residues.